The clone carrying this TCR beta chain occurred a few times. The data stem from a study of human versus mouse CDR3 diversity and MHC coevolution. Clones were sequenced by immunoSEQ multiplex PCR, and TCRdb holds only the in-frame ones, with some missing. Among around 74,000 clones listed, about 90% were seen once. The junction had 6 bases not matched to a gene; V was cut back by 6 bases and J by 2 bases. The CDR3 consists of 15 residues. From germline, CDR1 is LNHDA and CDR2 SQIVND (reference sequence). The chain recombines TRBV19 with TRBJ1-4, with 7 positions matching TRBD1. The TCR originated in a person aged 30 to 69 in good health. Material: naive CD4+ T cells from blood. The subset was: CD45RO-negative CD62L-positive naive CD4 T cells. The CDR3 DNA reads as TGTGCCAGTAGGCCCCGGGGACAGACTAATGAAAAACTGTTTTTT. Protein product: CASRPRGQTNEKLFF. Variable domain in full (rest from reference TRBV19 and TRBJ1-4): DGGITQSPKYLFRKEGQNVTLSCEQNLNHDAMYWYRQDPGQGLRLIYYSQIVNDFQKGDIAEGYSVSREKKESFPLTVTSAQKNPTAFYLCASRPRGQTNEKLFFGSGTQLSVL.